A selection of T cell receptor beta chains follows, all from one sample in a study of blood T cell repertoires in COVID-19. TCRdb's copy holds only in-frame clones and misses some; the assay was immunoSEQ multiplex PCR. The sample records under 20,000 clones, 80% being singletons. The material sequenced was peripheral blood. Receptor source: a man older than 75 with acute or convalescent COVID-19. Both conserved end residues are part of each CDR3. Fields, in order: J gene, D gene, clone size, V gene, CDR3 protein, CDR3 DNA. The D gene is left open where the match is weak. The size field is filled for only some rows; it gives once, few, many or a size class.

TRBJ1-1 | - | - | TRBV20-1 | CSANQNTEAFF | TGCAGTGCTAATCAAAACACTGAAGCTTTCTTT
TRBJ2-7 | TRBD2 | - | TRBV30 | CAWSALAGATYEQYF | TGTGCCTGGAGTGCCTTAGCGGGGGCAACCTACGAGCAGTACTTC
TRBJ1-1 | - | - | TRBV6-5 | CASSYGGPDTEAFF | TGTGCCAGCAGTTACGGGGGCCCCGACACTGAAGCTTTCTTT
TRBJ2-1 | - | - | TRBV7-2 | CASRLPGSSYNEQFF | TGTGCCAGCAGGCTACCCGGGAGCTCCTACAATGAGCAGTTCTTC
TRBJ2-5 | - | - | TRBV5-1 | CASSLNAFPQETQYF | TGCGCCAGCAGCTTAAATGCGTTCCCGCAAGAGACCCAGTACTTC
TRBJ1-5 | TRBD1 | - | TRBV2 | CASSAQGALIINQPQHF | TGTGCCAGCAGTGCCCAGGGGGCCCTTATAATCAATCAGCCCCAGCATTTT
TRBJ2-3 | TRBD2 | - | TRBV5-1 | CASSLESSGGTDTQYF | TGCGCCAGCAGCTTGGAGTCTAGCGGGGGAACAGATACGCAGTATTTT
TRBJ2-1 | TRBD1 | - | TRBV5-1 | CASSLEGQGILEFF | TGCGCCAGCAGCTTGGAAGGACAGGGTATTTTAGAGTTCTTC
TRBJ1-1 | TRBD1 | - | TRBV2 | CASTQDRPNTEAFF | TGTGCCAGCACTCAGGACAGGCCGAACACTGAAGCTTTCTTT
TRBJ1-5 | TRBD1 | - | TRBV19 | CASTPLSDRDQPQHF | TGTGCCAGTACCCCCCTCTCCGACAGGGATCAGCCCCAGCATTTT
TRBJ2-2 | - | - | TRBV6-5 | CASSSQGGAGELFF | TGTGCCAGCAGTTCGCAGGGTGGGGCCGGGGAGCTGTTTTTT
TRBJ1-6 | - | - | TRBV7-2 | CASSLGLYNSPLHF | TGTGCCAGCAGCCTGGGACTGTATAATTCACCCCTCCACTTT
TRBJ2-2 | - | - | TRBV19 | CASSLDSYTGELFF | TGTGCCAGTAGCCTGGACAGTTACACCGGGGAGCTGTTTTTT
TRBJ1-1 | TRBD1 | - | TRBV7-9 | CASRRTGENTEAFF | TGTGCCAGCAGACGAACAGGGGAGAACACTGAAGCTTTCTTT
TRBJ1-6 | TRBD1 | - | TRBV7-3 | CASSLTGTGTRSPLHF | TGTGCCAGCAGCTTAACGGGGACAGGGACGCGTTCACCCCTCCACTTT
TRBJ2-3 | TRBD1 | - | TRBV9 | CASSAGTGSGTDTQYF | TGTGCCAGCAGCGCTGGGACAGGGTCGGGCACAGATACGCAGTATTTT
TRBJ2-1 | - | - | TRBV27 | CASGAAGANEQFF | TGTGCCAGCGGGGCGGCAGGGGCGAATGAGCAGTTCTTC
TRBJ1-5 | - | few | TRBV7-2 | CASSLSGNPNQPQHF | TGTGCCAGCAGCTTATCGGGGAATCCAAATCAGCCCCAGCATTTT
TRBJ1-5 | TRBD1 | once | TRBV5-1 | CASSLGTGGFDQPQHF | TGCGCCAGCAGCTTGGGAACAGGGGGCTTTGATCAGCCCCAGCATTTT
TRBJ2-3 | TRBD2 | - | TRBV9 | CASAGGEWWDTQYF | TGTGCCAGCGCCGGGGGGGAATGGTGGGATACGCAGTATTTT
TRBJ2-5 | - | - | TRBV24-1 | CATSDLAFGGFETQYF | TGTGCCACCAGTGATTTGGCCTTTGGAGGTTTTGAGACCCAGTACTTC
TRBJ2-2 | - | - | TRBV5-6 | CASSLQGVNTGELFF | TGTGCCAGCAGCTTGCAAGGGGTGAACACCGGGGAGCTGTTTTTT
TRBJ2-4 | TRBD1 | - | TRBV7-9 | CASSSRWDRDIQYF | TGTGCCAGCAGCTCTCGATGGGACAGGGACATTCAGTACTTC
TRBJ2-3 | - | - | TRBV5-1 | CASRDLDTQYF | TGCGCCAGCCGAGATCTGGATACGCAGTATTTT
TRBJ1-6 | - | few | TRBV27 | CASSEPLDNSPLHF | TGTGCCAGCAGCGAGCCGCTGGATAATTCACCCCTCCACTTT
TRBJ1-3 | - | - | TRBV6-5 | CASKAGHSGNTIYF | TGTGCCAGCAAGGCAGGGCACTCTGGAAACACCATATATTTT
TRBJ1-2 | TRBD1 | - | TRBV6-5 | CASSYSRTGVNYGYTF | TGTGCCAGCAGTTACTCCCGGACAGGGGTAAACTATGGCTACACCTTC
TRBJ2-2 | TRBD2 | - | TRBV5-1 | CASSPGGINTGELFF | TGCGCCAGCAGCCCCGGGGGGATTAACACCGGGGAGCTGTTTTTT
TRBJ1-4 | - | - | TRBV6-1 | CASSEPQGGEKLFF | TGTGCCAGCAGTGAACCCCAGGGAGGCGAAAAACTGTTTTTT
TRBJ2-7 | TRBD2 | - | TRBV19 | CASSRTSGDYYEQYF | TGTGCCAGTAGTAGGACTAGCGGGGACTACTACGAGCAGTACTTC
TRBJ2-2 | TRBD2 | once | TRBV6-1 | CASSDSGVVGELFF | TGTGCCAGCAGTGATAGCGGGGTAGTCGGGGAGCTGTTTTTT
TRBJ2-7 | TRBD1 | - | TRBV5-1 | CASSPYSRQGAYEQYF | TGCGCCAGCAGCCCCTACTCGAGACAGGGGGCCTACGAGCAGTACTTC
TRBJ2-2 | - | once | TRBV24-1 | CATSRGGELFF | TGTGCCACCAGTAGGGGAGGGGAGCTGTTTTTT
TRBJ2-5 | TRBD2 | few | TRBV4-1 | CASSQEGERGAPFQETQYF | TGCGCCAGCAGCCAAGAAGGGGAGCGGGGGGCACCTTTCCAAGAGACCCAGTACTTC
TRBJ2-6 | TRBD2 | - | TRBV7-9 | CASSFDWAGGVLTF | TGTGCCAGCAGCTTCGACTGGGCGGGGGGCGTCCTGACTTTC
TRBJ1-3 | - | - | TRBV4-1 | CASSQAGISFGNTIYF | TGCGCCAGCAGCCAGGCAGGGATTAGTTTTGGAAACACCATATATTTT
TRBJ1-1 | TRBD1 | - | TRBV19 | CASSRQGLSNTEAFF | TGTGCCAGTAGTAGACAGGGGTTGTCGAACACTGAAGCTTTCTTT
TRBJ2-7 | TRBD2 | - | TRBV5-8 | CASSRLAGGLSYEQYF | TGTGCCAGCAGCCGACTAGCGGGGGGCCTCTCCTACGAGCAGTACTTC
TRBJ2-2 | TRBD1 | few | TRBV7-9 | CASTLPGTGGTGELFF | TGTGCCAGCACCTTACCTGGGACAGGCGGAACCGGGGAGCTGTTTTTT
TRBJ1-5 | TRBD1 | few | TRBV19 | CASIPDRAGQPQHF | TGTGCCAGTATTCCCGACAGGGCGGGTCAGCCCCAGCATTTT
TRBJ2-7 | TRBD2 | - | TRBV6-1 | CASSDPSGVIPYEQYF | TGTGCCAGCAGTGATCCTAGCGGGGTTATACCCTACGAGCAGTACTTC
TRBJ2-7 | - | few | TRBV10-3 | CAIQTEHTYEQYF | TGTGCCATCCAGACAGAGCACACCTACGAGCAGTACTTC
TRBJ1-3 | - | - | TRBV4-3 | CASSQEYTKNTIYF | TGCGCCAGCAGCCAAGAATACACAAAAAACACCATATATTTT
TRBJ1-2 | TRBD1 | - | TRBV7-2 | CASSRDAGTGSNYGYTF | TGTGCCAGCAGCCGGGACGCCGGGACAGGGTCTAACTATGGCTACACCTTC
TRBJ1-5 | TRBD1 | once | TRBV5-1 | CASSIQGAENQPQHF | TGCGCCAGCAGCATTCAGGGGGCGGAAAATCAGCCCCAGCATTTT
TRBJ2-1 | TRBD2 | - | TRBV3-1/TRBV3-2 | CASSQDPAGGRNEQFF | TGTGCCAGCAGCCAAGATCCGGCGGGGGGGCGTAATGAGCAGTTCTTC